These T cell receptor beta chains were read from a single sample in a study of beta chain features in type 1 diabetes. The protocol was immunoSEQ multiplex PCR, while the TCRdb copy is restricted to in-frame clones and leaves out a portion. The table has fewer than 400,000 clones, approximately 8.2% seen once. Sample: central memory CD4+ T cells from blood. All receptors come from a woman aged 18 to 35 in good health. Each CDR3 is given with its conserved first and last residue. D genes are given only for firm matches. Some rows mark clone size as missing; the rest say once, few, many or name a class of expanded clone.

size: -
J: TRBJ1-4
D: -
length: 18
V: TRBV4-3
DNA: TGCGCCAGCAGCCAAGTTCCTCCTTCCGGCAGCCTAAATGAAAAACTGTTTTTT
CDR3: CASSQVPPSGSLNEKLFF

size: -
J: TRBJ2-6
D: -
length: 15
V: TRBV4-3
DNA: TGCGCCAGCAGCCAAGGGAGCTCTGGGGCCAACGTCCTGACTTTC
CDR3: CASSQGSSGANVLTF

size: -
J: TRBJ2-1
D: -
length: 13
V: TRBV7-8
DNA: TGTGCCAGCAGCGTAGACTATAGGTTTGAGCAGTTCTTC
CDR3: CASSVDYRFEQFF

size: -
J: TRBJ2-1
D: -
length: 19
V: TRBV13
DNA: TGTGCCAGCACCTCGTGGGGGGGCTTTCGTCCGAGCTCCTACAATGAGCAGTTCTTC
CDR3: CASTSWGGFRPSSYNEQFF

size: -
J: TRBJ2-7
D: TRBD2
length: 14
V: TRBV7-2
DNA: TGTGCCAGCAGCTTAAATAGCGGGAGGAGCGAGCAGTACTTC
CDR3: CASSLNSGRSEQYF

size: few
J: TRBJ2-7
D: -
length: 15
V: TRBV18
DNA: TGTGCCAGCTCACCCCTGGCTAGCGCGGCCTACGAGCAGTACTTC
CDR3: CASSPLASAAYEQYF

size: many
J: TRBJ1-1
D: -
length: 11
V: TRBV29-1
DNA: TGCAGCGTTGTACAAAACACTGAAGCTTTCTTT
CDR3: CSVVQNTEAFF

size: -
J: TRBJ2-6
D: -
length: 16
V: TRBV6-4
DNA: TGTGCCAGCAGTGAAAACGGCCCAGGGGGGGCCAACGTCCTGACTTTC
CDR3: CASSENGPGGANVLTF

size: few
J: TRBJ1-5
D: TRBD1
length: 15
V: TRBV7-2
DNA: TGTGCCAGCAGCCCGCTTGGACAGGTCAATCAGCCCCAGCATTTT
CDR3: CASSPLGQVNQPQHF

size: few
J: TRBJ2-1
D: -
length: 13
V: TRBV9
DNA: TGTGCCAGCAGCGTAGCTCCCTACAATGAGCAGTTCTTC
CDR3: CASSVAPYNEQFF

size: few
J: TRBJ2-4
D: -
length: 15
V: TRBV5-6
DNA: TGTGCCAGCAGCTTGTTGTGGCAGACCCGCGGCATTCAGTACTTC
CDR3: CASSLLWQTRGIQYF

size: few
J: TRBJ2-3
D: -
length: 12
V: TRBV28
DNA: TGTGCCAGCAGTTCCGGAACAGATACGCAGTATTTT
CDR3: CASSSGTDTQYF

size: many
J: TRBJ1-5
D: -
length: 13
V: TRBV28
DNA: TGTGCCAGCAGTTTTAACAGGGTGCAGCCCCAGCATTTT
CDR3: CASSFNRVQPQHF

size: -
J: TRBJ2-3
D: -
length: 17
V: TRBV5-1
DNA: TGCGCCAGCAGCTTGGCCCCCGGGGCTTGGGGCACAGATACGCAGTATTTT
CDR3: CASSLAPGAWGTDTQYF

size: -
J: TRBJ2-5
D: -
length: 15
V: TRBV4-1
DNA: TGCGCCAGCAGCTTGACTTACGTCAGGTCGGAGACCCAGTACTTC
CDR3: CASSLTYVRSETQYF

size: many
J: TRBJ2-1
D: TRBD1
length: 17
V: TRBV2
DNA: TGTGCCAGCATTTACGGGACAGGGTTCGGCTCCTACAATGAGCAGTTCTTC
CDR3: CASIYGTGFGSYNEQFF

size: -
J: TRBJ1-2
D: -
length: 13
V: TRBV28
DNA: TGTGCCAGCAGTTACGGACAAGGGTATGGCTACACCTTC
CDR3: CASSYGQGYGYTF

size: -
J: TRBJ2-1
D: -
length: 15
V: TRBV10-3
DNA: TGTGCCATCAGTGAAAGGAGGGTCGACTACAATGAGCAGTTCTTC
CDR3: CAISERRVDYNEQFF

size: -
J: TRBJ2-7
D: -
length: 13
V: TRBV28
DNA: TGTGCCAGCAGTGGGACCGGGAGTCGTCAGCAGTACTTC
CDR3: CASSGTGSRQQYF

size: few
J: TRBJ2-2
D: -
length: 17
V: TRBV4-3
DNA: TGCGCCAGCAGCCCAACGCAGGGAGGTTTTGACACCGGGGAGCTGTTTTTT
CDR3: CASSPTQGGFDTGELFF

size: few
J: TRBJ2-1
D: TRBD2
length: 14
V: TRBV2
DNA: TGTGCCAGCCGGGGGACTATAGCCTACAATGAGCAGTTCTTC
CDR3: CASRGTIAYNEQFF

size: few
J: TRBJ2-5
D: -
length: 13
V: TRBV5-1
DNA: TGCGCCAGCAGCTTGGCTACTTACGGGACCCAGTACTTC
CDR3: CASSLATYGTQYF

size: few
J: TRBJ2-5
D: TRBD2
length: 15
V: TRBV25-1
DNA: TGTGCCAGCAGTGAATGGACGGGAGGGGGGGAGACCCAGTACTTC
CDR3: CASSEWTGGGETQYF

size: -
J: TRBJ1-2
D: TRBD1
length: 14
V: TRBV7-8
DNA: TGTGCCAGCAGCCTCCGGGACAGGGACGGCGGCTACACCTTC
CDR3: CASSLRDRDGGYTF

size: -
J: TRBJ2-7
D: -
length: 13
V: TRBV28
DNA: TGTGCCAGCAGTTTAACGTCTTTCTACGAGCAGTACTTC
CDR3: CASSLTSFYEQYF

size: -
J: TRBJ2-6
D: -
length: 16
V: TRBV5-1
DNA: TGCGCCAGCAGCTTAAGCGGACAATCTGGGGCCAACGTCCTGACTTTC
CDR3: CASSLSGQSGANVLTF

size: few
J: TRBJ2-7
D: TRBD1
length: 15
V: TRBV5-1
DNA: TGCGCCAGCAGCTTAACCCGGGACAGGGTGAGCGAGCAGTACTTC
CDR3: CASSLTRDRVSEQYF

size: many
J: TRBJ2-7
D: -
length: 14
V: TRBV5-4
DNA: TGTGCCAGCAGCTTGCGGGGGCGGAGCTACGAGCAGTACTTC
CDR3: CASSLRGRSYEQYF

size: few
J: TRBJ2-6
D: -
length: 15
V: TRBV6-5
DNA: TGTGCCAGCAGCCCTCTCCACTCTGGGGCCAACGTCCTGACTTTC
CDR3: CASSPLHSGANVLTF